This entry lists 13 T cell receptor beta chains sequenced from one sample in a study of T-cell reconstitution after alpha-beta-depleted transplantation in children. During its preparation, the TCRbeta library received unique molecular identifiers. TCRdb redid the calling of the PCR reads with MiXCR, one entry per CDR3 protein. The table records about 400,000 distinct CDR3 sequences, less than 15% of them present only once. Sample: PBMCs, taken from the stem cell graft. These TCRs come from a human donor who donated a stem cell graft to a child with Fanconi anemia.

This clonotype occurred a few times. CDR3 sequence reads: CASRRDRGHGDTQYF. In DNA form, the CDR3 reads TGTGCCAGCAGACGAGACAGGGGGCATGGAGATACGCAGTATTTT. The chain is built from TRBV2 and TRBJ2-3, with TRBD1 identical over 10 bases. The germline V gene has CDR1 SNHLY and CDR2 FYNNEI. V was pared by 6 bases and J by 5 bases, with 8 bases of the junction left unmatched. The CDR3 extends over 15 amino acids.

V is TRBV3-1 and J is TRBJ2-1, with a weak D call TRBD1 (5 bases). Germline CDR1 reads LGHDT; CDR2 reads YNNKEL (reference sequence). This CDR3 spans 15 amino acids. The ends were cut back, 5 bases at V and 7 bases at J, with 18 bases in the middle. This chain's CDR3 is CASSKGSQGKNEQFF. The CDR3 coding sequence is TGTGCCAGCAGCAAAGGGTCCCAGGGCAAAAATGAGCAGTTCTTC.

The chain uses TRBV6-1 and TRBJ1-2; D is perhaps TRBD1 (6 bases). Trimming removed 5 bases at V and 2 bases at J, with 12 bases between. CDR3 length: 14 residues. Germline-derived CDR1 and CDR2 are MNHNS and SASEGT. The CDR3 DNA is TGTGCCAGCAGTATAAGGACAGTAAACTATGGCTACACCTTC. Protein sequence: CASSIRTVNYGYTF.

This clonotype was detected a few times. This chain joins TRBV21-1 and TRBJ2-4; the table's D gene call, TRBD1, was not cross checked with the DNA. TRBV21-1 corresponds to a pseudogene. The CDR3 contains 16 residues. CDR3 in amino acids: CASSAPGQGAKNIQYF. The DNA of the CDR3 is TGTGCCAGCAGCGCCCCGGGACAGGGGGCCAAAAACATTCAGTACTTC.

The gene calls are TRBV20-1 and TRBJ2-2; TRBD1 agrees at 8 bases. Germline values: CDR1 DFQATT, CDR2 SNEGSKA (reference sequence). Trimming took 2 bases from V and 6 from J; bases not matched to a gene: 2. The CDR3 is 13 amino acids. Here the CDR3 reads CSARRTGPGELFF. CDR3 bases: TGCAGTGCTAGACGGACAGGGCCCGGGGAGCTGTTTTTT.

This chain joins TRBV29-1 and TRBJ2-3; D possibly corresponds to TRBD1 (6 bases). This CDR3 region has 14 residues. Germline V CDR1 and CDR2: SQVTM, ANQGSEA. V gave up 3 bases and J gave up 6 bases, with 16 bases separating them. The CDR3 bases are TGCAGCGTTGATTGGGCAGGGGCTACGGATACGCAGTATTTT. Its protein product is CSVDWAGATDTQYF.

This clonotype was seen a handful of times. The chain recombines TRBV28 with TRBJ2-3, with 9 positions matching TRBD1. The germline V gene encodes CDR1 MDHEN and CDR2 SYDVKM. The CDR3 consists of 16 residues. Trimming cost V 6 bases and J 4 bases; bases outside gene matches: 11. CDR3 nucleotides: TGTGCCAGCAGAAACCCCGGGACAGGGAAGGCAGATACGCAGTATTTT. This codes for CASRNPGTGKADTQYF.

This clonotype occurred a few times. The CDR3 coding sequence is TGCAGTGCTAGTTACGCAGGAACGAACACTGAAGCTTTCTTT. Its translation is CSASYAGTNTEAFF. The gene calls are TRBV20-1 and TRBJ1-1; D is unclear. The CDR3 has 14 amino acids. Trimming stripped 3 bases from V and 1 base from J, with 12 bases between. Germline assignment: CDR1 DFQATT and CDR2 SNEGSKA (reference sequence).

The V gene is TRBV11-1, the J gene TRBJ2-6; D is perhaps TRBD1 (6 bases). CDR1 SGHAT and CDR2 FQDESV come from the germline V gene (reference sequence). V was trimmed by 6 bases and J by 0 bases, leaving 24 bases between them. This CDR3 region has 20 residues. The CDR3 loop is CASSPTPGQPHSSGANVLTF. In DNA, the CDR3 is TGTGCCAGCAGTCCAACCCCTGGACAGCCTCATAGCTCTGGGGCCAACGTCCTGACTTTC.

The gene calls are TRBV5-1 and TRBJ1-5; the D gene is possibly TRBD1 (5 bases). Trimming removed 0 bases at V and 2 bases at J, with 12 bases between. The CDR3 is made up of 16 amino acids. The germline gives CDR1 SGHRS, CDR2 YFSETQ. CDR3 in DNA: TGCGCCAGCAGCTTGGAGGGTGGGGCTGGCAATCAGCCCCAGCATTTT. Residues: CASSLEGGAGNQPQHF.

This clonotype was observed a handful of times. The chain is built from TRBV14 and TRBJ2-2, with 7 bases aligning to TRBD1. In germline, CDR1 is SGHDN, CDR2 FVKESK. CDR3 size: 15 residues. After removal of 1 base from V and 6 bases from J, the junction contained 5 bases not matched to a gene. The CDR3 DNA sequence: TGTGCCAGCAGCCAAGCACAGGGGCCGGCCGGGGAGCTGTTTTTT. Its translation is CASSQAQGPAGELFF.

There are a few counts of this clonotype. The chain couples TRBV12-3 or TRBV12-4 to TRBJ2-5; D unresolved. V dropped 1 base and J dropped 2 bases, with 11 bases sitting between them. The CDR3 is made up of 15 amino acids. CDR3 loop: CASSLVPDRQETQYF. CDR3 in DNA: TGTGCCAGCAGTTTAGTCCCTGATAGGCAAGAGACCCAGTACTTC.

With regard to this clonotype: A read error is possible here, since a much larger clone lies one base away. The chain recombines TRBV28 with TRBJ1-2; D is uncertain. Trimming removed 8 bases at V and 2 bases at J, with 9 bases between. Looked up from germline, CDR1 is MDHEN and CDR2 is SYDVKM. This CDR3 is 12 amino acids long. CDR3 protein: CASGGQNYGYTF. The CDR3 nucleotides are TGTGCCAGCGGTGGCCAGAACTATGGCTACACCTTC.